This T cell receptor (beta chain) derives from a study of regulatory T cells in long-lasting Graves disease. The CDR3 has 15 amino acids. CDR1 LGHNT and CDR2 FRNRAP come from the germline V gene. The junction had 3 bases not matched to a gene; V was cut back by 6 bases and J by 4 bases. Time point given: persistent/refractory GD, antithyroid drugs over 5 years with positive TRAb. PBMCs provided the RNA from which the TCR library was made. Building the TCR beta libraries relied on iRepertoire HTBI primers, and CDR3 regions underwent Arm-PCR. Authors' analysis steps: Samples collectively showed fewer than 80 TRBV and around 15 TRBJ segments. TCRdb passed the multiplex PCR reads through MiXCR, listing each CDR3 protein once. TCRdb assigned the V and J calls; the authors' analysis was not used. The table shows about 430,000 distinct CDR3 sequences, with around a fifth occurring only once. This clonotype appeared many times.

J is TRBJ2-5 and V is TRBV12-5; 15 bases are a match to TRBD2. The source material was peripheral blood mononuclear cells (PBMCs), sampled when the disease was refractory, from a patient treated with antithyroid drugs. The receptor was isolated from a female donor with Graves disease. The CDR3 loop reads CASGPGLAGGETQYF. In nucleotides, the CDR3 is TGTGCTAGTGGACCGGGACTAGCGGGAGGAGAGACCCAGTACTTC.